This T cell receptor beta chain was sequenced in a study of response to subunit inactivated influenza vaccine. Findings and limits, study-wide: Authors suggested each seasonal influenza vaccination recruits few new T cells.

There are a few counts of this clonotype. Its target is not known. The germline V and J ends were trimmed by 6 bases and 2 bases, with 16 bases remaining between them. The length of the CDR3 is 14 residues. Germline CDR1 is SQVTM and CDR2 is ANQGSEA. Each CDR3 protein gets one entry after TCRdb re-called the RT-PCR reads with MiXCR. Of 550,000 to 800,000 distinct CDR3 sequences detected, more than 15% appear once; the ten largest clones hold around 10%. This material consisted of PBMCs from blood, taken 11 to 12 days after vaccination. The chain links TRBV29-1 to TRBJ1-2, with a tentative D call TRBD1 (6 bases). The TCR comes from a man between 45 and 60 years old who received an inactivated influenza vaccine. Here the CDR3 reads CSVATTGKNYGYTF. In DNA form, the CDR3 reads TGCAGCGTCGCAACCACAGGGAAGAACTATGGCTACACCTTC.